This T cell receptor beta chain is from a study of OX40 agonist ivuxolimab in advanced cancers. Study information: Partial responses occurred in Three dose-escalation patients, one with hepatocellular carcinoma and two with cutaneous melanoma. Whole-study findings and limits: Mean expanded clone counts were higher in CD8+ than CD4+ T cells. Partly responding patients at 0.1-3.0 mg/kg showed some of the smallest clonal expansion.

About this clone: The antigen remains undetermined.

Assay used: immunoSEQ multiplex PCR; TCRdb lists only in-frame clones, some missing. The sample has about 40,000 clones; approximately 90% are singletons. The origin of this receptor is an adult with an advanced solid tumor such as melanoma, head and neck, liver or kidney cancer. Sequenced material: CD4+ or CD8+ T cells sorted from blood, taken in a trial of the OX40 agonist ivuxolimab.

The CDR3 is CASSQGQMGAGELFF. The DNA of the CDR3 is TGTGCCAGCAGCCAGGGGCAGATGGGTGCGGGGGAGCTGTTTTTT. This sequence joins TRBV7-6 and TRBJ2-2, with D possibly being TRBD1 (6 bases). Trimming removed 5 bases from V and 8 bases from J, with 18 bases in between. This CDR3 region has 15 residues. Germline CDR1 and CDR2: SGHVS and FNYEAQ.